These T cell receptor beta chains were read from a single sample in a study of beta chain features in type 1 diabetes. The assay was immunoSEQ multiplex PCR, and TCRdb's table has in-frame clones only and misses some. Among approximately 150,000 clones, less than 9.5% were seen once, and the ten largest hold roughly 2.5%. Sequenced: central memory CD4+ T cells from blood. These receptors were obtained from a woman between 18 and 29 years old in good health. The CDR3 runs from the conserved cysteine through the conserved F or W. A D gene is named only where the DNA matches it firmly. Clone size is stated in some rows and not others, as once, few, many or a class when expanded.

j_call d_call v_call clone_size cdr3_nt cdr3_aa
TRBJ1-2 TRBD1 TRBV19 - TGTGCCAGTACCCGACAGGGGCTCGACTATGGCTACACCTTC CASTRQGLDYGYTF
TRBJ1-1 TRBD1 TRBV5-1 - TGCGCCAGCAGCCCTGGGACAGGGACTGAAGCTTTCTTT CASSPGTGTEAFF
TRBJ1-2 TRBD1 TRBV10-3 - TGTGCCATCAGTGAGTCGATGGGACAGGGGGACTATGGCTACACCTTC CAISESMGQGDYGYTF
TRBJ1-2 TRBD1 TRBV7-9 - TGTGCCAGCAGCGACAGGGTTGGCTACACCTTC CASSDRVGYTF
TRBJ2-3 TRBD1 TRBV2 - TGTGCCAGCAAAGAAGGGGGCTCATGGGATACGCAGTATTTT CASKEGGSWDTQYF
TRBJ1-1 - TRBV2 few TGTGCCAGCAGTGAAACCCTAGTTGAAGCTTTCTTT CASSETLVEAFF
TRBJ1-1 - TRBV30 few TGTGCCTGGAGTAGGGGTTTTAAGGACACTGAAGCTTTCTTT CAWSRGFKDTEAFF
TRBJ1-3 - TRBV5-4 - TGTGCCAGCAGCTTGGAGGGGTACTCTGGAAACACCATATATTTT CASSLEGYSGNTIYF
TRBJ1-2 - TRBV4-2 - TGTGCCAGCAGCCAAGATCGATCGAACAGCTACTATGGCTACACCTTC CASSQDRSNSYYGYTF
TRBJ1-2 - TRBV29-1 few TGCAGCGTTAACACGGGGAGCTATGGCTACACCTTC CSVNTGSYGYTF
TRBJ1-3 TRBD1 TRBV30 few TGTGCCTGGAGTTTTTTAGGACAGGCTGGAAACACCATATATTTT CAWSFLGQAGNTIYF
TRBJ2-1 - TRBV11-2 - TGTGCCAGCAGCTCCCGGGGGCGGGGGTCCTACAATGAGCAGTTCTTC CASSSRGRGSYNEQFF